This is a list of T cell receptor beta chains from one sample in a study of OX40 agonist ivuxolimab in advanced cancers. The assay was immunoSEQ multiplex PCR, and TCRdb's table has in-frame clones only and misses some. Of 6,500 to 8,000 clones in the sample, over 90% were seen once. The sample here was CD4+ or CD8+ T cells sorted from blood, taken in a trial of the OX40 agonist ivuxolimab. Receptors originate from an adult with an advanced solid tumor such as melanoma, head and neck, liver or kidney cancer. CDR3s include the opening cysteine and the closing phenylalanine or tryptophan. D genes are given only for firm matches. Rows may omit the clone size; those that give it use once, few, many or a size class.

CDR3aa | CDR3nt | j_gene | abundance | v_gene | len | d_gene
CASSDTGSEQTQYF | TGTGCCAGCAGTGACACGGGTTCTGAGCAGACCCAGTACTTC | TRBJ2-5 | NA | TRBV6-1 | 14 | NA
CASSHGQTYEQYF | TGTGCCAGCAGCCACGGACAGACCTACGAGCAGTACTTC | TRBJ2-7 | NA | TRBV6-5 | 13 | NA
CASSTAGTSGNVPYEQYF | TGTGCCAGCTCAACCGCGGGGACTAGCGGGAACGTGCCCTACGAGCAGTACTTC | TRBJ2-7 | NA | TRBV18 | 18 | TRBD2
CASTPGQGAFGELFF | TGCGCCAGCACCCCGGGACAGGGGGCATTCGGGGAGCTGTTTTTT | TRBJ2-2 | NA | TRBV10-1 | 15 | TRBD1
CASSLTSGSTGELFF | TGTGCCAGCAGTTTGACTAGCGGGAGTACCGGGGAGCTGTTTTTT | TRBJ2-2 | NA | TRBV28 | 15 | TRBD2
CSVGGSLQETQYF | TGCAGCGTTGGGGGGTCACTTCAAGAGACCCAGTACTTC | TRBJ2-5 | NA | TRBV29-1 | 13 | NA
CASSSRTVPTPSTDTQYF | TGCGCCAGCAGCTCCAGGACAGTCCCCACCCCTAGCACAGATACGCAGTATTTT | TRBJ2-3 | NA | TRBV5-1 | 18 | NA
CASSLAGTSSYEQYF | TGCGCCAGCAGCTTGGCTGGGACTAGCTCCTACGAGCAGTACTTC | TRBJ2-7 | few | TRBV5-1 | 15 | TRBD2
CASSQSLLFQETQYF | TGCGCCAGCAGCCAATCGTTACTCTTCCAAGAGACCCAGTACTTC | TRBJ2-5 | NA | TRBV4-1 | 15 | NA
CASSYSSGNYEQYF | TGTGCCAGCAGTTACTCTAGCGGAAACTACGAGCAGTACTTC | TRBJ2-7 | NA | TRBV6-5 | 14 | NA
CAISAERNEQFF | TGTGCCATCAGTGCGGAACGCAATGAGCAGTTCTTC | TRBJ2-1 | NA | TRBV10-3 | 12 | NA
CASSPRPGGRGYEQYF | TGTGCCAGCAGCCCGAGACCAGGGGGCAGGGGCTACGAGCAGTACTTC | TRBJ2-7 | NA | TRBV7-9 | 16 | TRBD1
CASSHGSSGDATQYF | TGTGCCAGCAGTCATGGGTCTAGCGGAGACGCGACGCAGTATTTT | TRBJ2-3 | NA | TRBV2 | 15 | TRBD2
CASSLGYDTQYF | TGTGCCAGCAGCTTAGGGTATGATACGCAGTATTTT | TRBJ2-3 | NA | TRBV7-2 | 12 | NA
CASSPGLVDTGELFF | TGTGCCAGCAGCCCCGGACTAGTCGACACCGGGGAGCTGTTTTTT | TRBJ2-2 | NA | TRBV6-1 | 15 | TRBD2
CASSETGVNTEAFF | TGTGCCAGCAGTGAAACAGGGGTAAACACTGAAGCTTTCTTT | TRBJ1-1 | once | TRBV2 | 14 | TRBD1
CASRGLEGGAFSYEQYF | TGTGCCAGCAGGGGGCTCGAGGGCGGGGCCTTCTCCTACGAGCAGTACTTC | TRBJ2-7 | NA | TRBV27 | 17 | NA
CSAESRAGYEQYF | TGCAGCGCTGAAAGTCGGGCCGGCTACGAGCAGTACTTC | TRBJ2-7 | NA | TRBV29-1 | 13 | NA
CASSPAAIYTDTQYF | TGTGCCAGCTCACCGGCGGCCATCTACACAGATACGCAGTATTTT | TRBJ2-3 | NA | TRBV18 | 15 | NA
CASNLPRTGGNQPQHF | TGTGCCAGCAACCTGCCCCGGACGGGAGGCAATCAGCCCCAGCATTTT | TRBJ1-5 | NA | TRBV28 | 16 | NA
CASSWSGTPDSQPQHF | TGTGCCAGCAGTTGGTCCGGGACCCCGGATAGTCAGCCCCAGCATTTT | TRBJ1-5 | NA | TRBV28 | 16 | NA
CASSMGLAGADEQFF | TGTGCCAGTAGTATGGGTCTAGCGGGAGCTGATGAGCAGTTCTTC | TRBJ2-1 | NA | TRBV19 | 15 | TRBD2
CASSFGGWYEQYF | TGTGCCAGCAGCTTTGGGGGTTGGTACGAGCAGTACTTC | TRBJ2-7 | NA | TRBV11-2 | 13 | NA
CAGSRGPGGELFF | TGTGCCGGTTCTCGGGGGCCGGGCGGGGAGCTGTTTTTT | TRBJ2-2 | NA | TRBV28 | 13 | NA
CASSLGGVLYNEQFF | TGCGCCAGCAGCTTGGGAGGGGTGTTATACAATGAGCAGTTCTTC | TRBJ2-1 | NA | TRBV5-1 | 15 | NA
CASSEIWETQYF | TGTGCCAGCAGTGAAATCTGGGAGACCCAGTACTTC | TRBJ2-5 | NA | TRBV6-1 | 12 | NA
CASRGTGEGQPQHF | TGTGCCAGCAGGGGCACAGGGGAGGGTCAGCCCCAGCATTTT | TRBJ1-5 | NA | TRBV28 | 14 | TRBD1
CAWSGTDYEQYF | TGTGCCTGGAGTGGGACTGACTACGAGCAGTACTTC | TRBJ2-7 | NA | TRBV30 | 12 | NA
CASSLVGLDTQYF | TGCGCCAGCAGCTTGGTCGGACTGGATACGCAGTATTTT | TRBJ2-3 | NA | TRBV5-1 | 13 | NA
CASRTGTVMNTEAFF | TGTGCCAGCAGGACCGGGACAGTTATGAACACTGAAGCTTTCTTT | TRBJ1-1 | NA | TRBV6-5 | 15 | TRBD1
CASSLAASGNTDTQYF | TGTGCCAGCAGCTTAGCGGCTAGCGGTAACACAGATACGCAGTATTTT | TRBJ2-3 | NA | TRBV11-2 | 16 | TRBD2
CASSPRQGGYTEAFF | TGTGCCAGCAGCCCCAGACAGGGAGGGTACACTGAAGCTTTCTTT | TRBJ1-1 | NA | TRBV6-6 | 15 | TRBD1
CASSFVQGNTIYF | TGTGCCAGCAGCTTCGTACAGGGAAACACCATATATTTT | TRBJ1-3 | NA | TRBV7-2 | 13 | NA
CASSNTAGADYGYTF | TGTGCCAGCAGTAACACTGCTGGGGCGGATTATGGCTACACCTTC | TRBJ1-2 | NA | TRBV6-5 | 15 | NA
CASSLGGLASTDTQYF | TGTGCCAGCAGCTTAGGGGGACTAGCGAGCACAGATACGCAGTATTTT | TRBJ2-3 | NA | TRBV5-4 | 16 | TRBD2
CASSKTGHDGYTF | TGTGCCAGCAGCAAGACAGGGCATGATGGCTACACCTTC | TRBJ1-2 | NA | TRBV7-9 | 13 | TRBD1
CASSPTRGTGRPGANVLTF | TGCGCCAGCAGCCCAACGAGAGGGACAGGGCGCCCTGGGGCCAACGTCCTGACTTTC | TRBJ2-6 | NA | TRBV5-1 | 19 | TRBD1
CASSTGPSAGANVLTF | TGTGCCAGTAGTACGGGACCGAGCGCTGGGGCCAACGTCCTGACTTTC | TRBJ2-6 | NA | TRBV19 | 16 | NA
CASREGTGDQPQHF | TGTGCCAGCAGGGAAGGGACAGGGGATCAGCCCCAGCATTTT | TRBJ1-5 | NA | TRBV2 | 14 | TRBD1
CASSEVLHSSAKNIQYF | TGTGCCAGCAGTGAAGTTCTGCATAGTAGTGCCAAAAACATTCAGTACTTC | TRBJ2-4 | NA | TRBV2 | 17 | NA
CASSVDRTDTQYF | TGTGCCAGCAGTGTGGACAGAACAGATACGCAGTATTTT | TRBJ2-3 | NA | TRBV2 | 13 | NA
CASSQGTSGRTYEQYF | TGCGCCAGCAGCCAGGGAACTAGCGGGAGGACCTACGAGCAGTACTTC | TRBJ2-7 | NA | TRBV4-1 | 16 | TRBD2